This T cell receptor (beta chain) was profiled in a study of blood T cell repertoires in COVID-19. In its sample, this clone was seen once. Germline CDR1 and CDR2: SGHAT and FQNNGV. The CDR3 is 13 residues long. V was pared by 3 bases and J by 8 bases, with 13 bases between. Profiling relied on immunoSEQ multiplex PCR, and the TCRdb table lists in-frame clones only, not all of them. The table lists a few hundred thousand clones, around 86% of them singletons, with 10% in the top ten. The sample was PBMCs or T cells enriched from blood (not recorded which). The receptor's source is a woman younger than 30 who had recovered from COVID-19. The rearrangement uses TRBV11-2 and TRBJ1-2; D might be TRBD1 (5 bases). The CDR3 is CASSFQGRSGYTF. In DNA form, the CDR3 reads TGTGCCAGCAGCTTTCAGGGAAGATCCGGCTACACCTTC.